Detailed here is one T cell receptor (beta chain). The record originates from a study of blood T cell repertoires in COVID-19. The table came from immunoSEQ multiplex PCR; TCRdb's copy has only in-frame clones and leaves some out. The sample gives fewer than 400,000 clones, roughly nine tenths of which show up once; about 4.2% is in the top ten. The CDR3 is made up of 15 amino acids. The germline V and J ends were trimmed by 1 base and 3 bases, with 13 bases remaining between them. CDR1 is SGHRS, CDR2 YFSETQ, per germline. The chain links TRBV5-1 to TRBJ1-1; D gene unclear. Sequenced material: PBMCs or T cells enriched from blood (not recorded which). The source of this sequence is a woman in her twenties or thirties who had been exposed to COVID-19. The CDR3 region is CASSLKRVRDTEAFF. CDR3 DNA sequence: TGCGCCAGCAGCTTGAAACGGGTCAGAGACACTGAAGCTTTCTTT.